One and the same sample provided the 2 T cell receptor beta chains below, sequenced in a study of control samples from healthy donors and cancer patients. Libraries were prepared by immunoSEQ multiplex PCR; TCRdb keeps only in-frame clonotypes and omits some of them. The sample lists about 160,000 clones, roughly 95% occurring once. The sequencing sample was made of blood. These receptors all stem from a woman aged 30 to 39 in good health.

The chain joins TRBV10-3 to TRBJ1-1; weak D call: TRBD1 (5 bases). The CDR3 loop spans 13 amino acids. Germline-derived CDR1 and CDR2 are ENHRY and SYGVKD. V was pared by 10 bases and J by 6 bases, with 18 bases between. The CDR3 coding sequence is TGTGCCACCGCATTGCCAGGGCCCGCTGAAGCTTTCTTT. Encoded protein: CATALPGPAEAFF.

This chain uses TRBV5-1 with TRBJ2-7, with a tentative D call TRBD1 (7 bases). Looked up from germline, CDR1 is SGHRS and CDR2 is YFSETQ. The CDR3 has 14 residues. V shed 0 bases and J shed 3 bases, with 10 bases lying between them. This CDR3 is CASSLAGGGYEQYF. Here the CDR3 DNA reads TGCGCCAGCAGCTTGGCAGGGGGAGGCTACGAGCAGTACTTC.